This T cell receptor (beta chain) comes out of a study of blood T cell repertoires in COVID-19. Study-wide background: Donors in the United States, Italy and Spain gave samples during acute or convalescent COVID-19. In each case, the material was cDNA or gDNA derived from T cells, B-cell-depleted T cells, or PBMCs.

Per the authors' pipeline: Estimates of nucleated cell counts were drawn from the amplification of reference gene primers. TCRdb's table, derived via immunoSEQ multiplex PCR, lists solely in-frame clones and lacks some. From that table come the V and J calls and clone size; the DNA was used to work out D and trimming. Among 150,000 to 200,000 clones, less than 90% were seen once, and the ten largest hold over 12%. The CDR3 loop spans 15 amino acids. From germline, CDR1 is SGHRS and CDR2 YFSETQ. V lost 4 bases to trimming and J lost 1 base, with 12 bases between them. The V call is TRBV5-1, the J call TRBJ1-3; a possible D gene is TRBD1 (5 bases). The sequence was obtained from a man aged 18 to 35 with active or convalescent COVID-19. Sequenced sample: peripheral blood. CDR3: CASSHTQGSGNTIYF. The CDR3 nucleotides read TGCGCCAGCAGCCACACGCAGGGATCTGGAAACACCATATATTTT.